Below, 23 T cell receptor beta chains from the same sample are listed, as sequenced in a study of T cells and Merkel cell carcinoma outcomes. The table came from immunoSEQ multiplex PCR; TCRdb's copy has only in-frame clones and leaves some out. The sample has about 19,000 clones, about four fifths seen once. The sequencing input was tumor tissue from Merkel cell carcinoma. The receptors were sampled from a human donor with Merkel cell carcinoma.

This chain connects TRBV18 to TRBJ1-1; D is unclear. Germline V gene sequence: CDR1 KGHSH, CDR2 LQKENI. The CDR3 has 12 residues. The V and J ends lost 4 bases and 8 bases respectively, with 11 bases between them. The DNA for the CDR3 is TGTGCCAGCTCACAGGACGGTCCCGAAGCTTTCTTT. As protein: CASSQDGPEAFF.

The chain is built from TRBV29-1 and TRBJ2-7, with 7 bases matching TRBD1. Losses at the gene ends were 4 bases for V and 0 bases for J; bases not matched to a gene: 12. The length of the CDR3 is 16 residues. Germline V gene lookup returns CDR1 SQVTM and CDR2 ANQGSEA. The CDR3: CSVVLVLGQSSYEQYF. In nucleotides, the CDR3 is TGCAGCGTTGTACTGGTGTTGGGACAGAGCTCCTACGAGCAGTACTTC.

This chain uses TRBV29-1 with TRBJ1-4; 7 nucleotides agree with TRBD1. V lost 6 bases, J lost 2 bases, and 3 bases stayed unmatched. CDR1 is SQVTM and CDR2 is ANQGSEA in the germline V gene. This CDR3 has 13 residues. In DNA form, the CDR3 reads TGCAGCGTGAAGGGGGCCACTAATGAAAAACTGTTTTTT. Residues: CSVKGATNEKLFF.

The rearrangement uses TRBV12-2 and TRBJ2-7; whether TRBD1, the table's D call, matches the DNA was not checked. TRBV12-2 is a pseudogene. The CDR3 is made up of 21 amino acids. CDR3 protein: CASRLDVKDRDPGGRSYEQYF. In nucleotides, the CDR3 is TGTGCAAGTCGCTTAGACGTGAAGGACAGGGATCCCGGGGGGAGGTCTTACGAGCAGTACTTC.

This clone has just one count. This chain joins TRBV9 and TRBJ2-7, with TRBD2 matching over 8 bases. CDR1 SGDLS and CDR2 YYNGEE come from the germline V gene. This CDR3 is built from 15 residues. V lost 3 bases to trimming and J lost 5 bases; unmatched junction nucleotides: 10. The CDR3 coding sequence is TGTGCCAGCAGCGCGGGGACTAGATCTCAGGACGAGCAGTACTTC. Protein sequence: CASSAGTRSQDEQYF.

The chain joins TRBV28 to TRBJ1-2, with 8 bases identical to TRBD1. Germline values: CDR1 MDHEN, CDR2 SYDVKM. Trimming at V came to 3 bases and at J to 6 bases, leaving 6 bases not matched to a gene. The CDR3 consists of 14 residues. CDR3 sequence reads: CASSFVDRGDGYTF. The CDR3 DNA sequence: TGTGCCAGCAGTTTCGTCGACAGGGGTGATGGCTACACCTTC.

The chain uses TRBV7-9 and TRBJ1-4; TRBD1 is a possible D gene (6 bases). The CDR3 is 14 amino acids. The germline V gene encodes CDR1 SEHNR and CDR2 FQNEAQ (reference sequence). V was shortened by 2 bases and J by 8 bases, with 12 bases between the two germline ends. CDR3: CASSLRLRGEKLFF. The CDR3 bases are TGTGCCAGCAGCTTACGACTTAGGGGGGAAAAACTGTTTTTT.

The gene calls are TRBV29-1 and TRBJ2-7; D gene unclear. V was clipped by 1 base and J by 1 base, with 8 bases between them. Germline assignment: CDR1 SQVTM and CDR2 ANQGSEA. The CDR3 sequence is 13 residues long. Written as DNA, the CDR3 is TGCAGCGTTGAAGGGGCTCGATCCTACGAGCAGTACTTC. Protein sequence: CSVEGARSYEQYF.

This clone was recorded once. The chain employs TRBV18 and TRBJ1-1; D not resolved. The CDR3 runs to 13 residues. Germline V gene data show CDR1 as KGHSH and CDR2 as LQKENI. The V and J ends lost 6 bases and 4 bases respectively, with 12 bases between them. CDR3 protein: CASSPTEGTEAFF. CDR3 sequence (DNA): TGTGCCAGCTCGCCTACAGAGGGCACTGAAGCTTTCTTT.

The chain combines TRBV7-9 with TRBJ2-7; D remains ambiguous. Germline CDR1 and CDR2: SEHNR and FQNEAQ (reference sequence). V lost 3 bases and J 7 bases, leaving 10 bases between the germline ends. The length of the CDR3 is 12 residues. Here the CDR3 DNA reads TGTGCCAGCAGCTTCTTGGCGCCAGAGCAGTACTTC. Amino acids: CASSFLAPEQYF.

The rearrangement links TRBV7-9 to TRBJ1-1; 7 nucleotides agree with TRBD1. The germline V gene has CDR1 SEHNR and CDR2 FQNEAQ (reference sequence). This CDR3 has 16 amino acids. V gave up 6 bases and J gave up 3 bases; unmatched junction bases: 13. CDR3 nucleotides: TGTGCCAGCAGTGGGGGATCAGGGGGTAGGTACACTGAAGCTTTCTTT. It is translated as CASSGGSGGRYTEAFF. Full variable domain (outside the CDR3, taken from reference TRBV7-9 and TRBJ1-1): DTGVSQNPRHKITKRGQNVTFRCDPISEHNRLYWYRQTLGQGPEFLTYFQNEAQLEKSRLLSDRFSAERPKGSFSTLEIQRTEQGDSAMYLCASSGGSGGRYTEAFFGQGTRLTVV.

This clone was seen a few times. This chain links TRBV9 with TRBJ2-1, with 11 bases fitting TRBD2. The germline CDR1 and CDR2 sequences are SGDLS and YYNGEE. The CDR3 has 16 amino acids. V dropped 3 bases and J dropped 4; count of bases not matched to a gene: 6. The CDR3 DNA follows: TGTGCCAGCAGCGGCCCGGGACTAGCGGATTACAATGAGCAGTTCTTC. This gives the protein CASSGPGLADYNEQFF.

J is TRBJ2-5 and V is TRBV7-3, with D tentatively TRBD1 (5 bases). V was cut by 5 bases and J by 5 bases, with 18 bases left in between. Per the germline V gene, CDR1 is SGHTA and CDR2 is FQGTGA. This CDR3 has 15 amino acids. CDR3 loop: CASSPGLRGVETQYF. CDR3 DNA: TGTGCCAGCAGCCCCGGTCTTAGGGGCGTGGAGACCCAGTACTTC.

The chain joins TRBV4-1 to TRBJ2-5; weak D call: TRBD1 (6 bases). V shed 0 bases and J shed 0 bases, with 8 bases lying between them. CDR1 and CDR2 (germline): MGHRA, YSYEKL. This CDR3 comprises 15 residues. DNA of the CDR3: TGCGCCAGCAGCCAAGAGAACAGGGACCAAGAGACCCAGTACTTC. It is translated as CASSQENRDQETQYF.

The chain employs TRBV18 and TRBJ2-5; maybe TRBD1 (6 bases). V was pared by 4 bases and J by 5 bases, with 8 bases between. Looked up from germline, CDR1 is KGHSH and CDR2 is LQKENI. The CDR3 contains 12 residues. The CDR3 region is CASSQTGETQYF. Written as DNA, the CDR3 is TGTGCCAGCTCACAGACAGGCGAGACCCAGTACTTC.

This clone was picked up a small number of times. The chain combines TRBV6-1 with TRBJ1-6; D remains ambiguous. V lost 5 bases and J 11 bases, leaving 10 bases between the germline ends. The CDR3 is made up of 12 amino acids. Germline V gene data show CDR1 as MNHNS and CDR2 as SASEGT. The CDR3 sequence: CASSPYMAPLHF. Written as DNA, the CDR3 is TGTGCCAGCAGTCCATACATGGCACCCCTCCACTTT.

V and J are TRBV15 and TRBJ1-2; D not certain. The germline V gene encodes CDR1 LNHNV and CDR2 YYDKDF (reference sequence). CDR3 length: 14 residues. The V end lost 3 bases, the J end lost 7 bases, and 15 bases lay between the germline ends. The CDR3 DNA follows: TGTGCCACCAGCAGGGAGCCAGCCCCCTCTGGCTACACCTTC. Translation gives CATSREPAPSGYTF.

The chain recombines TRBV5-1 with TRBJ1-1, with a tentative D call TRBD1 (5 bases). Trimming took 4 bases from V and 8 from J, leaving 18 bases between them. Germline values: CDR1 SGHRS, CDR2 YFSETQ. This CDR3 has 14 residues. The CDR3 sequence: CASSPGAGTAEAFF. In DNA form, the CDR3 reads TGCGCCAGCAGCCCTGGAGCAGGGACCGCGGAAGCTTTCTTT.

This rearrangement joins TRBV7-9 to TRBJ2-7, with D perhaps TRBD1 (6 bases). From germline, CDR1 is SEHNR and CDR2 FQNEAQ (reference sequence). Trimming cost V 5 bases and J 4 bases, with 15 bases left between them. The length of the CDR3 is 14 residues. The CDR3 here is CASSRGTIKYEQYF. In DNA form, the CDR3 reads TGTGCCAGCAGCCGAGGGACAATTAAATACGAGCAGTACTTC.

In its sample, this clone was seen a few times. The J gene is TRBJ1-2, the V gene TRBV12-2. TRBV12-2 is recorded as a pseudogene. The CDR3 has 16 amino acids. The CDR3 region is CVSRPKSKGANYGYTF. For the CDR3, the DNA is TGTGTAAGTCGCCCCAAATCCAAAGGAGCTAACTATGGCTACACCTTC.

The chain links TRBV9 to TRBJ2-2; no clear D gene. The length of the CDR3 is 13 residues. The V end was cut by 0 bases, the J end by 8 bases, with 8 bases between. Looked up from germline, CDR1 is SGDLS and CDR2 is YYNGEE. Here the CDR3 reads CASSVGIFGELFF. The CDR3 region has the DNA TGTGCCAGCAGCGTAGGGATCTTTGGGGAGCTGTTTTTT.

The chain combines TRBV19 with TRBJ2-4; D gene uncertain. Trimming pared 3 bases from V and 5 bases from J, leaving 5 bases between. The CDR3 has 12 amino acids. The germline V gene has CDR1 LNHDA and CDR2 SQIVND (reference sequence). DNA for the CDR3: TGTGCCAGTAGTATGATTCAAAACATTCAGTACTTC. This gives the protein CASSMIQNIQYF.

Only a few counts were recorded for this clone. The CDR3 DNA reads as TGCGCCAGCAGCAAATACAGGGAAACCACTGAAGCTTTCTTT. Encoded protein: CASSKYRETTEAFF. V gene TRBV5-1 combines with J gene TRBJ1-1; possibly TRBD1 for D (6 bases). The CDR3 totals 14 residues. With 4 bases removed from V and 4 bases from J, the gap between germline ends came to 14 bases. Germline-derived CDR1 and CDR2 are SGHRS and YFSETQ.